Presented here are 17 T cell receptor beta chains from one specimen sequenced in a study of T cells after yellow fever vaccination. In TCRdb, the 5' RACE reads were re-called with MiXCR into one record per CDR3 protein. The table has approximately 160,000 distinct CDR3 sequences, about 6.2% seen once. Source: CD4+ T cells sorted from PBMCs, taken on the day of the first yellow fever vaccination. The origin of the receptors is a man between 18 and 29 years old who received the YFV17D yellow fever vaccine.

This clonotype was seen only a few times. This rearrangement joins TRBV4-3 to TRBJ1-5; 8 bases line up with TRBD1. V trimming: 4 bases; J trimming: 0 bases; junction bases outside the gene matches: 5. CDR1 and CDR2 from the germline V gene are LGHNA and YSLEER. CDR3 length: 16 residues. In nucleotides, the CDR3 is TGCGCCAGCAGCCCGGACAGGGACTATAGCAATCAGCCCCAGCATTTT. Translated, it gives CASSPDRDYSNQPQHF.

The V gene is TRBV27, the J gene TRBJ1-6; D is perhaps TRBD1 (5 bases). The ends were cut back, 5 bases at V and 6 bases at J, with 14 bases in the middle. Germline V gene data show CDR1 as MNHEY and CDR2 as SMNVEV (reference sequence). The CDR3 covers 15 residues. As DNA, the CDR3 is TGTGCCAGCAGTCCGGGGCGGACCTTTAATTCACCCCTCCACTTT. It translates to CASSPGRTFNSPLHF.

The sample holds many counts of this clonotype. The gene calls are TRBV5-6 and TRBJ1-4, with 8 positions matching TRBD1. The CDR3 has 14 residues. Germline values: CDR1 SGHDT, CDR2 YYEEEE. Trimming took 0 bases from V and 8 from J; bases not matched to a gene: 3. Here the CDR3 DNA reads TGTGCCAGCAGCTTGGGACAGGGGCAGGAAAAACTGTTTTTT. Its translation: CASSLGQGQEKLFF.

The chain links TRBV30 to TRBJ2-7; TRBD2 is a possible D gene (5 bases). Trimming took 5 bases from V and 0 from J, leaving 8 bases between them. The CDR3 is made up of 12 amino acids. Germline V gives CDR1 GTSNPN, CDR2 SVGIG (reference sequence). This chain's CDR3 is CAWGGRSYEQYF. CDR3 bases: TGTGCCTGGGGAGGACGCTCCTACGAGCAGTACTTC.

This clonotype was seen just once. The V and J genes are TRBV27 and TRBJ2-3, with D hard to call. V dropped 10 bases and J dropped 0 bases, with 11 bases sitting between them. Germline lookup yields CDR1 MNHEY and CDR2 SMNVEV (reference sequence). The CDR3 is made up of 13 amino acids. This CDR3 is CAITRTSTDTQYF. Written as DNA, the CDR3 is TGTGCCATCACCCGGACGAGCACAGATACGCAGTATTTT.

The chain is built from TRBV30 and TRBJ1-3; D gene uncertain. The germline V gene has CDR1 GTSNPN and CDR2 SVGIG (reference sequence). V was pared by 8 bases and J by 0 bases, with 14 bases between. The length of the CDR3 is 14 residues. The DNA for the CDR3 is TGTGCCGTTAGCCTGGCAGCCTCTGGAAACACCATATATTTT. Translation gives CAVSLAASGNTIYF.

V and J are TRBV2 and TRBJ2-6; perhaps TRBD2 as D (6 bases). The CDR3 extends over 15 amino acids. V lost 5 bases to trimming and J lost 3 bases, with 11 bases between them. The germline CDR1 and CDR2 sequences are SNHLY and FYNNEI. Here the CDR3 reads CASSPRGFGANVLTF. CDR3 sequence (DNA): TGTGCCAGCAGTCCTCGGGGGTTTGGGGCCAACGTCCTGACTTTC.

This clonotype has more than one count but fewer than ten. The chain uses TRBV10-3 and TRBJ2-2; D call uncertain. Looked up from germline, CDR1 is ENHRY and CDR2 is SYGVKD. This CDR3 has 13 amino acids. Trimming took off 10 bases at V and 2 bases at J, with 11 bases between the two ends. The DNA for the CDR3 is TGTGCCACCGCAGACGGTAACACCGGGGAGCTGTTTTTT. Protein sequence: CATADGNTGELFF.

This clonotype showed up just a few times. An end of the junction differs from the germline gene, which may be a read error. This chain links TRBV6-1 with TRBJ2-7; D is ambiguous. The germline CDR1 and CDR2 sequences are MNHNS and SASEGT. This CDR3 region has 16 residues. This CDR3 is CASSEEDQVLYYEQYF. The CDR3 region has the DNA TGTGCCAGCAGCGAAGAGGACCAGGTACTTTATTACGAGCAGTACTTC.

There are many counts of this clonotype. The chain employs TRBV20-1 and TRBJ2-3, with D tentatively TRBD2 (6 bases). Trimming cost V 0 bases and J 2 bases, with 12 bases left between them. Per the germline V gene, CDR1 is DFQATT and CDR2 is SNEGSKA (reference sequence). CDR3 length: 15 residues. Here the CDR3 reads CSARDPSGPTDTQYF. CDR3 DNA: TGCAGTGCTAGAGATCCCAGCGGGCCCACAGATACGCAGTATTTT.

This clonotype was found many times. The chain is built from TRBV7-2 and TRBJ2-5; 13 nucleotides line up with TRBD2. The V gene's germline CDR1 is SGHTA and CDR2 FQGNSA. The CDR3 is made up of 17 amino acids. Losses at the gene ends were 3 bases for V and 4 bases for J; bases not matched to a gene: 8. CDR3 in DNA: TGTGCCAGCAGCTTCCTCCCTAGACTAGCGGGGGGAGAGACCCAGTACTTC. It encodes CASSFLPRLAGGETQYF.

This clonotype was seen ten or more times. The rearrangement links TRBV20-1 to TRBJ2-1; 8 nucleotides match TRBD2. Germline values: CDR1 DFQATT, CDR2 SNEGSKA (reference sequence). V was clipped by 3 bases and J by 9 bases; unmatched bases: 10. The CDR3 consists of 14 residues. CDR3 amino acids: CSARGLGVSFEQFF. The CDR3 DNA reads TGCAGTGCTAGGGGACTAGGTGTTAGCTTTGAGCAGTTCTTC.

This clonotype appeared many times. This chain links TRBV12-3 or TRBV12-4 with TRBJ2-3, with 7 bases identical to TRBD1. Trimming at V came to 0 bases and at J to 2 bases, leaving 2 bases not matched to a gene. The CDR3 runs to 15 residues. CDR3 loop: CASSLAGQHTDTQYF. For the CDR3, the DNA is TGTGCCAGCAGTTTAGCGGGACAGCACACAGATACGCAGTATTTT.

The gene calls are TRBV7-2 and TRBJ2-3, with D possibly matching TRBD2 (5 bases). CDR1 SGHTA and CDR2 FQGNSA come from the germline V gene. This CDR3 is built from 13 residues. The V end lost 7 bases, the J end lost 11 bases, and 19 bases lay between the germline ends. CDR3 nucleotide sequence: TGTGCCAGCACCCCCCTAGGCCCGGCGGGGCAGTATTTT. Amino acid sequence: CASTPLGPAGQYF.

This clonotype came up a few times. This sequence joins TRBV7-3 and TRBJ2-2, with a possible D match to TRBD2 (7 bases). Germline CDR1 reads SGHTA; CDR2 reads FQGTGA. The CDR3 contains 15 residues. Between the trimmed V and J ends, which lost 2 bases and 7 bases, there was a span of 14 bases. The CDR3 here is CASSLRRGAFGELFF. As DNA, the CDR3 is TGTGCCAGCAGCTTACGTCGGGGGGCGTTCGGGGAGCTGTTTTTT.

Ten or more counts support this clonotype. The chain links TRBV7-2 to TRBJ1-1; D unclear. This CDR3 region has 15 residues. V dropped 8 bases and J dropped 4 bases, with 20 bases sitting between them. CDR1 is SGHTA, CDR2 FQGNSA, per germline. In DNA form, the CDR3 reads TGTGCCAGCCGACGAGGACCCGTTGCGGGCACTGAAGCTTTCTTT. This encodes CASRRGPVAGTEAFF.

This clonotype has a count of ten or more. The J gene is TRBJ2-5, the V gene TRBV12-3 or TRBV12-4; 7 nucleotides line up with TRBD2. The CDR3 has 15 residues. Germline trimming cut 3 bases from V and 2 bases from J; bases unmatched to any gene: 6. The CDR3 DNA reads TGTGCCAGCAGTTTGGGGGGGTTCCAACAAGAGACCCAGTACTTC. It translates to CASSLGGFQQETQYF.